This T cell receptor beta chain is from a study of T cells after posttransplantation cyclophosphamide. TCRdb's copy holds only in-frame clones and misses some; the assay was immunoSEQ multiplex PCR. The repertoire consists of more than 30,000 clones, none detected only once. Germline values: CDR1 MNHEY, CDR2 SMNVEV (reference sequence). CDR3 length equals 15 residues. Trimming removed 6 bases from V and 6 bases from J; junction bases left unmatched: 4. The material sequenced was PBMCs. The TCR sequence derives from a girl aged 10-17 years in good health, CMV-negative, and a related stem cell transplant donor. The chain joins TRBV27 to TRBJ2-1; 14 nucleotides agree with TRBD2. Here the CDR3 reads CASSPGTSGGNEQFF. CDR3 DNA sequence: TGTGCCAGCAGCCCCGGGACTAGCGGGGGCAATGAGCAGTTCTTC.